These 13 T cell receptor beta chains originate from one sample sequenced in a study of regulatory T cells in long-lasting Graves disease. Time point reported: newly diagnosed GD, antithyroid drugs for less than 3 months. PBMCs provided the RNA from which the TCR library was made. Construction of the TCR beta libraries employed iRepertoire HTBI primers in conjunction with Arm-PCR of CDR3 regions. TCRdb ran MiXCR on the multiplex PCR reads and lists one entry per CDR3 protein. The repertoire holds 500,000 or so distinct CDR3 sequences, 15% to 20% seen once, with 12% in the top ten. This same sample was also taken into another study, of T cells in Graves' hyperthyroidism and ophthalmopathy.

This sample comprised peripheral blood mononuclear cells (PBMCs), obtained at new diagnosis, from a patient treated with antithyroid drugs. The receptors derive from a man aged 40-49 years with Graves disease.

This clonotype was counted ten times or more. The chain has TRBV6-2 or TRBV6-3 and TRBJ2-1; D unresolved. This CDR3 region has 15 residues. Germline CDR1 reads MNHEY; CDR2 reads SVGEGT. The V and J ends lost 0 bases and 5 bases respectively, with 11 bases between them. The CDR3 nucleotides read TGTGCCAGCAGTTACTCGAGAGATCGGAACAATGAGCAGTTCTTC. This codes for CASSYSRDRNNEQFF.

The chain joins TRBV7-2 to TRBJ2-7; TRBD2 matches 13 bases. CDR1 is SGHTA and CDR2 is FQGNSA in the germline V gene. The CDR3 covers 16 residues. Trimming at V came to 3 bases and at J to 2 bases, leaving 4 bases not matched to a gene. CDR3 protein: CASSFTSGRAAYEQYF. The CDR3 DNA reads TGTGCCAGCAGCTTCACTAGCGGGAGGGCCGCCTACGAGCAGTACTTC.

This clonotype was picked up a small number of times. The gene calls are TRBV5-1 and TRBJ2-6; 9 nucleotides align to TRBD1. Germline V gives CDR1 SGHRS, CDR2 YFSETQ. Germline trimming cut 4 bases from V and 1 base from J; bases unmatched to any gene: 6. The CDR3 has 17 residues. CDR3 in amino acids: CASSPDRGRSGANVLTF. CDR3 DNA: TGCGCCAGCAGCCCGGACAGGGGACGGTCTGGGGCCAACGTCCTGACTTTC.

The rearrangement links TRBV19 to TRBJ2-1, with TRBD2 matching 8 bases. V dropped 5 bases and J dropped 9; count of bases not matched to a gene: 12. CDR1 and CDR2 from the germline V gene are LNHDA and SQIVND (reference sequence). The CDR3 has 15 amino acids. DNA for the CDR3: TGTGCCAGTAGTGGCGGGACTAGAGTAGGGGGTGAGCAGTTCTTC. Protein: CASSGGTRVGGEQFF.

As concerns this clonotype: This may be a read error: a much more frequent sequence differs by one nucleotide. The chain couples TRBV30 to TRBJ1-2; the match to TRBD1 covers 11 bases. The CDR3 is 13 amino acids. The ends lost 0 bases at V and 6 bases at J; junction bases unmatched: 0. Germline V lookup: CDR1 GTSNPN, CDR2 SVGIG (reference sequence). The DNA of the CDR3 is TGTGCCTGGAGTGTGGGACAGGGGGATGGCTACACCTTC. This encodes CAWSVGQGDGYTF.

Only a few counts were recorded for this clonotype. The chain recombines TRBV14 with TRBJ2-1; 7 bases match TRBD1. This CDR3 region has 17 residues. From germline, CDR1 is SGHDN and CDR2 FVKESK. V lost 5 bases to trimming and J lost 10 bases; unmatched junction nucleotides: 20. The CDR3: CASSVLGDSAWLGEQFF. Here the CDR3 DNA reads TGTGCCAGCAGCGTCTTAGGGGACAGCGCTTGGTTGGGGGAGCAGTTCTTC.

The chain is built from TRBV28 and TRBJ2-1; 10 bases are a match to TRBD1. The germline V gene encodes CDR1 MDHEN and CDR2 SYDVKM. CDR3 length: 19 amino acids. V dropped 2 bases and J dropped 8; count of bases not matched to a gene: 18. CDR3 in DNA: TGTGCCAGCAGTTTAACGATCGGGACCGGGACAGGGGCGCACGATGAGCAGTTCTTC. Translation: CASSLTIGTGTGAHDEQFF.

This clonotype was detected only a few times. Since a much larger clone is just one base distant, this may be a read error. This sequence joins TRBV5-1 and TRBJ1-1; TRBD1 might be the D (6 bases). The CDR3 totals 14 residues. Germline CDR1 and CDR2: SGHRS and YFSETQ. Here the CDR3 reads CASSTGTLNTEVFF. Written as DNA, the CDR3 is TGCGCCAGCAGCACCGGGACATTGAACACTGAAGTTTTCTTT.

The chain employs TRBV27 and TRBJ2-7; 10 bases are shared with TRBD2. The trim removed 2 bases at V and 3 bases at J, leaving 4 bases unmatched. The V gene's germline CDR1 is MNHEY and CDR2 SMNVEV (reference sequence). This CDR3 spans 15 amino acids. CDR3 nucleotide sequence: TGTGCCAGCAGTTTAGGTAGCGGGAGGCTCTACGAGCAGTACTTC. This gives the protein CASSLGSGRLYEQYF.

This clonotype appeared a few times. This rearrangement joins TRBV4-1 to TRBJ1-2; 8 bases match TRBD1. CDR3 length: 15 residues. The V gene's germline CDR1 is MGHRA and CDR2 YSYEKL. V trimming: 3 bases; J trimming: 8 bases; junction bases outside the gene matches: 11. The CDR3 region is CASSHFDRGDGGYTF. CDR3 DNA: TGCGCCAGCAGCCATTTCGACAGGGGTGATGGCGGCTACACCTTC.

To note about this clonotype: The missing conserved phenylalanine or tryptophan at the end of this CDR3 makes a read error likely. The chain couples TRBV20-1 to TRBJ1-6, with TRBD1 as a possible D gene (5 bases). Between the trimmed V and J ends, which lost 2 bases and 10 bases, there was a span of 12 bases. This CDR3 has 13 amino acids. Germline loops: CDR1 DFQATT, CDR2 SNEGSKA (reference sequence). DNA for the CDR3: TGCAGTGCTAGACGGGGACTCGACTCACCCCTCCACCTT. Its protein product is CSARRGLDSPLHL.

This clonotype was recorded at least ten times. This sequence joins TRBV7-9 and TRBJ2-5; possibly TRBD1 for D (6 bases). Germline-derived CDR1 and CDR2 are SEHNR and FQNEAQ (reference sequence). V dropped 1 base and J dropped 5 bases, with 11 bases sitting between them. The CDR3 sequence is 14 residues long. CDR3 in amino acids: CASSLVQGWETQYF. DNA for the CDR3: TGTGCCAGCAGCTTAGTACAGGGTTGGGAGACCCAGTACTTC.

This clonotype was found a few times. The chain uses TRBV20-1 and TRBJ2-7; D is possibly TRBD1 or TRBD2 (5 bases each). V lost 0 bases and J lost 9, with 36 bases in between. CDR3 length: 20 residues. CDR1 and CDR2 (germline): DFQATT, SNEGSKA (reference sequence). CDR3 region: CSARDPSAVPFSRGVGAQYF. The CDR3 DNA reads TGCAGTGCTAGAGATCCCTCGGCAGTGCCGTTCTCGAGGGGTGTCGGGGCGCAGTACTTC.